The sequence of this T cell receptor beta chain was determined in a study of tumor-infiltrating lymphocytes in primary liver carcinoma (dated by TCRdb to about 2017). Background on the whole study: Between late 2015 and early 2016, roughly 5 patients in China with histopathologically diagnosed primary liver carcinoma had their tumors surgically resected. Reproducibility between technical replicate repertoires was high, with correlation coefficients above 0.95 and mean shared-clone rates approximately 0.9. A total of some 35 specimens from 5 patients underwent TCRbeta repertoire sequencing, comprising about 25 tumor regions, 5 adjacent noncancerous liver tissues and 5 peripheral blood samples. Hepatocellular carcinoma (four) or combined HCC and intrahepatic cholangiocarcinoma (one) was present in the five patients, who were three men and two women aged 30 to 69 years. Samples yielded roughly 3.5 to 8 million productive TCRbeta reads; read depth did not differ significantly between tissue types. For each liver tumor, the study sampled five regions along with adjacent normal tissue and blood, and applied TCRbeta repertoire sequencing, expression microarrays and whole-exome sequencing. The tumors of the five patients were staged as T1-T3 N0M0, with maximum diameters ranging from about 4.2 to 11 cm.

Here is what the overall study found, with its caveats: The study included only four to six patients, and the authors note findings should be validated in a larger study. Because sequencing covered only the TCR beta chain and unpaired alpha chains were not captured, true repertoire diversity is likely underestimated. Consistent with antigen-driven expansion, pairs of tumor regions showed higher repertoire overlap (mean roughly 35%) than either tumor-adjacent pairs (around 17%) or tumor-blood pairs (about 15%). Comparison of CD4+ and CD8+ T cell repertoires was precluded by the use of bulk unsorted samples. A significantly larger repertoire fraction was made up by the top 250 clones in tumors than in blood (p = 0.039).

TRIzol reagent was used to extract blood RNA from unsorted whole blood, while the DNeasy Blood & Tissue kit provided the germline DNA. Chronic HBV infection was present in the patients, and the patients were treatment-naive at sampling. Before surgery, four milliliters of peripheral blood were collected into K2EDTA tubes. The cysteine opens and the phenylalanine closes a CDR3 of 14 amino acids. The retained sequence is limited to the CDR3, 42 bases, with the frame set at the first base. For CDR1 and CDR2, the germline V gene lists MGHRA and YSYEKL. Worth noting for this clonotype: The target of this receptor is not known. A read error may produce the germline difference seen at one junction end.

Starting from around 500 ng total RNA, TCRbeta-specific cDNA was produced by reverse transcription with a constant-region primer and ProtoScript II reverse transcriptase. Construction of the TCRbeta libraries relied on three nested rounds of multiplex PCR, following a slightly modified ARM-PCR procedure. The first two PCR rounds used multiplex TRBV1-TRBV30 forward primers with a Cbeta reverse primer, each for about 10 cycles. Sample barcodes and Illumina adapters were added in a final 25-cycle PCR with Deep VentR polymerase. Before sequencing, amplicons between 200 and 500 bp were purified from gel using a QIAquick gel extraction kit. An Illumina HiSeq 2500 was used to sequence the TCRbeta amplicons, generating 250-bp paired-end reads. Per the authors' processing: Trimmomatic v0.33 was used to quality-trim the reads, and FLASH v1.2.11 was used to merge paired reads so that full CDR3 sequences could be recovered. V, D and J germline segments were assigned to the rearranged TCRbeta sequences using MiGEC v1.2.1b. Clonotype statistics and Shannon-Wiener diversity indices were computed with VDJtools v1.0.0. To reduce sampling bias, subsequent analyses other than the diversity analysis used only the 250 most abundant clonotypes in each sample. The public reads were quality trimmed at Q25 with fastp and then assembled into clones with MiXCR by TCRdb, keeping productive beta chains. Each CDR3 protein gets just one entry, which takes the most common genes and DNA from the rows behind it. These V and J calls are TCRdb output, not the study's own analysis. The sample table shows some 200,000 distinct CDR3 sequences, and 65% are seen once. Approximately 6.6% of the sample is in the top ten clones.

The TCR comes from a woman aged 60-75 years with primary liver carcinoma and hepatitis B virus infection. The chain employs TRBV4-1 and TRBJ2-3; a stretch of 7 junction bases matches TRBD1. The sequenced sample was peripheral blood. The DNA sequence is TGCGCCGGCAGCCAGAAGAAGGGGGCGGATACACAGTATTTT. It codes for CAGSQKKGADTQYF.